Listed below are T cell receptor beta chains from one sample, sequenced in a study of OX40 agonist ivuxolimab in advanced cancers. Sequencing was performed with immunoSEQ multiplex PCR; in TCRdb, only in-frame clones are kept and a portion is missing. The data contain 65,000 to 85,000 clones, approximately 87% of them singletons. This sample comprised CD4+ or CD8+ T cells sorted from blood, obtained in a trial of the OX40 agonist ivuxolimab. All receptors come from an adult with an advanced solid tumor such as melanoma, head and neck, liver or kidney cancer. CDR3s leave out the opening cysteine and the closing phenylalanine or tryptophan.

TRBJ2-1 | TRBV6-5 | ASSLGGTGGNEQF
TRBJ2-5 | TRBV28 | ASPPRVAGEGWETQY
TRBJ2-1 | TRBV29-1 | SVVREAYYNEQF
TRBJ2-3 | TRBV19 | ASSIGSKRRTDTQY
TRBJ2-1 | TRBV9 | ASSVSLAGGGHNEQF
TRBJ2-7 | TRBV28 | ASSSQGGSYEQY
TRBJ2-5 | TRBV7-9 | ASSTPGTGSGEQY
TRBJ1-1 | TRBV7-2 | ASSSEGATEAF
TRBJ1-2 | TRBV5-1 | ASSSVGRGTEGYT
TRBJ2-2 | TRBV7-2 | ASSLKSRGGSNTGELF
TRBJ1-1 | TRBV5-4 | ASRRDIGDTEAF
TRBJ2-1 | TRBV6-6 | ASSRSGRGMYNEQF
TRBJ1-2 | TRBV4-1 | ASSQEGGKAYGYT